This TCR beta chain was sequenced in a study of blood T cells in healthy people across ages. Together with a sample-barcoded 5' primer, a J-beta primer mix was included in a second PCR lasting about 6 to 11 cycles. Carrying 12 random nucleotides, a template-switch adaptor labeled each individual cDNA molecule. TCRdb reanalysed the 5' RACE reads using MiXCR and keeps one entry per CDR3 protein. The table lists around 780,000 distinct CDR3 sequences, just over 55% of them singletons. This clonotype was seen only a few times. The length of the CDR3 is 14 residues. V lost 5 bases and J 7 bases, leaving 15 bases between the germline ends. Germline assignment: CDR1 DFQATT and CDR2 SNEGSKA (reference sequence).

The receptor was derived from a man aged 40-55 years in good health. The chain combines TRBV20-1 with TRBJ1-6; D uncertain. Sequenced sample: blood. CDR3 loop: CSALELTSNSPLHF. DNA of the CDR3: TGCAGTGCTTTAGAGTTGACTTCAAATTCACCCCTCCACTTT.